These 11 T cell receptor beta chains originate from one sample sequenced in a study of post-analysis software for immune sequencing data. Regarding the study as a whole: Five TRBV segments, TRBV5-6, TRBV5-1 and TRBV20-1 among them, were found more frequent in patients than controls.

No antigens are known for them. Unique molecular identifiers featured in each of the TCR beta cDNA libraries. Each CDR3 protein is one row after TCRdb ran MiXCR on the PCR reads. The data contain about 570,000 distinct CDR3 sequences, around 34% of them singletons. Sequences were obtained from blood. The origin of the receptors is a girl aged 2-17 years with multiple sclerosis.

This rearrangement joins TRBV20-1 to TRBJ1-4; D not resolved. CDR1 is DFQATT and CDR2 is SNEGSKA in the germline V gene (reference sequence). Trimming took 3 bases from V and 7 from J, leaving 6 bases between them. The CDR3 sequence is 11 residues long. CDR3 loop: CSASPPEKLFF. CDR3 sequence (DNA): TGCAGTGCTAGCCCCCCTGAAAAACTGTTTTTT.

This clonotype was recorded a few times. This rearrangement joins TRBV5-1 to TRBJ2-2, with D perhaps TRBD1 (7 bases). V was pared by 4 bases and J by 5 bases, with 15 bases between. Germline assignment: CDR1 SGHRS and CDR2 YFSETQ. CDR3 length equals 15 residues. CDR3 nucleotides: TGCGCCAGCAGCCCAGGGGGGCGCGGAACCGGGGAGCTGTTTTTT. Its translation is CASSPGGRGTGELFF.

This sequence joins TRBV29-1 and TRBJ1-6; D possibly corresponds to TRBD1 (5 bases). This CDR3 has 14 residues. With 0 bases removed from V and 5 bases from J, the gap between germline ends came to 8 bases. Germline lookup yields CDR1 SQVTM and CDR2 ANQGSEA. The CDR3 here is CSVEEAGHNSPLHF. CDR3 bases: TGCAGCGTTGAAGAGGCAGGGCATAATTCACCCCTCCACTTT.

CDR3 DNA: TGTGCCAGCAGCGTAGGGCAGATGGATGGCTACACCTTC. As protein: CASSVGQMDGYTF. The chain is built from TRBV9 and TRBJ1-2; D unclear. The length of the CDR3 is 13 residues. Germline values: CDR1 SGDLS, CDR2 YYNGEE. V lost 0 bases to trimming and J lost 6 bases, with 9 bases between them.

The chain joins TRBV6-2 or TRBV6-3 to TRBJ1-5; 7 nucleotides align to TRBD1. The V gene's germline CDR1 is MNHEY and CDR2 SVGEGT. Trimming cost V 5 bases and J 11 bases; bases outside gene matches: 12. This CDR3 is built from 14 residues. The CDR3 region is CASSPPGLGQSQHF. Here the CDR3 DNA reads TGTGCCAGCAGTCCTCCGGGTCTGGGACAGTCCCAGCATTTT.

In this sample, this clonotype turned up a few times. The chain uses TRBV20-1 and TRBJ2-3; TRBD2 matches 8 bases. The germline V gene encodes CDR1 DFQATT and CDR2 SNEGSKA (reference sequence). With 0 bases clipped from V and 5 bases from J, the junction kept 7 bases outside the gene matches. The length of the CDR3 is 15 residues. This chain's CDR3 is CSAREVAGWIDTQYF. CDR3 DNA sequence: TGCAGTGCTAGAGAGGTAGCGGGGTGGATAGATACGCAGTATTTT.

The chain employs TRBV7-2 and TRBJ2-1; D possibly corresponds to TRBD2 (5 bases). The V gene's germline CDR1 is SGHTA and CDR2 FQGNSA. With 1 base removed from V and 3 bases from J, the gap between germline ends came to 13 bases. This CDR3 contains 16 residues. CDR3 coding DNA: TGTGCCAGCAGCTTAGAGGTCCGGGATTTCTACAATGAGCAGTTCTTC. Translating gives CASSLEVRDFYNEQFF.

There are a few counts of this clonotype. The chain links TRBV29-1 to TRBJ2-3, with 9 bases aligning to TRBD1. There are 14 residues in the CDR3. The J segment lost 6 bases and the V segment lost 0 bases, leaving 4 bases of the junction unmatched. In germline, CDR1 is SQVTM, CDR2 ANQGSEA. The CDR3, as DNA: TGCAGCGTTGAAGATGGGGACAGGGAGGATACGCAGTATTTT. As protein: CSVEDGDREDTQYF.

The V gene is TRBV20-1, the J gene TRBJ2-1; 7 bases match TRBD2. The J call may be faulty, since TRBJ2-7 better matches the DNA end. Germline CDR1 and CDR2: DFQATT and SNEGSKA (reference sequence). This CDR3 region has 15 residues. The CDR3 DNA sequence: TGCAGTGCAAGCCCTCCGGGACTAACGTACAATGAGCAGTACTTC. Translating gives CSASPPGLTYNEQYF.

This clonotype was found a few times. The chain has TRBV5-1 and TRBJ2-7, with a tentative D call TRBD1 (6 bases). The CDR3 extends over 15 amino acids. V was trimmed by 5 bases and J by 3 bases, leaving 18 bases between them. CDR1 SGHRS and CDR2 YFSETQ come from the germline V gene. CDR3 DNA: TGCGCCAGCAGTGGAAATTCAGGGGTGAACTACGAGCAGTACTTC. It is translated as CASSGNSGVNYEQYF.

This clonotype has a handful of counts. The chain carries TRBV20-1 and TRBJ1-5; D remains ambiguous. Trimming left V 7 bases short and J 7 bases short, with 20 bases between. The CDR3 totals 14 residues. The germline V gene has CDR1 DFQATT and CDR2 SNEGSKA (reference sequence). The CDR3 protein is CSVLDLVAEQPQHF. The CDR3, as DNA: TGCAGTGTTTTGGACCTAGTGGCAGAGCAGCCCCAGCATTTT.